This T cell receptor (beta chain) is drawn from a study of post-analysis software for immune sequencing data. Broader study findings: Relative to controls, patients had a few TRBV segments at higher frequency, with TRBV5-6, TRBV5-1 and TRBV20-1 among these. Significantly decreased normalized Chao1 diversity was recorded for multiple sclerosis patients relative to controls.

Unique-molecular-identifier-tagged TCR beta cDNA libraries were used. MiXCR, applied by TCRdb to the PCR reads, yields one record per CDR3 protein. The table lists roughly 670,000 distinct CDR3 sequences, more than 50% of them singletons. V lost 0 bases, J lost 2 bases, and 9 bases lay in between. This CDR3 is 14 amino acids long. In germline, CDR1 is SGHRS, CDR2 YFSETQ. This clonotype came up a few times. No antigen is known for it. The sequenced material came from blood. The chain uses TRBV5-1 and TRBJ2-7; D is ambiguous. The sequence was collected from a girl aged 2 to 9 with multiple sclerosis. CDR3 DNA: TGCGCCAGCAGCTTGGAGACGTCAGCCTACGAGCAGTACTTC. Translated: CASSLETSAYEQYF.